The next 13 T cell receptor beta chains were all read from a single sample in a study of control samples from healthy donors and cancer patients. This table comes from immunoSEQ multiplex PCR, and its TCRdb copy is limited to in-frame clones, with some not included. In the table there are roughly 160,000 clones, roughly 95% of which are singletons. The source material was blood. These receptors were collected from a woman in her twenties or thirties in good health.

This chain links TRBV5-1 with TRBJ2-2, with D tentatively TRBD1 or TRBD2 (6 bases each). V was trimmed by 4 bases and J by 3 bases, leaving 16 bases between them. Germline V gives CDR1 SGHRS, CDR2 YFSETQ. CDR3 length: 16 residues. In DNA form, the CDR3 reads TGCGCCAGCAGCCTGGTGAGGGGGGCCTACACCGGGGAGCTGTTTTTT. The encoded protein is CASSLVRGAYTGELFF.

The chain couples TRBV19 to TRBJ1-2; the match to TRBD1 covers 8 bases. CDR1 is LNHDA and CDR2 is SQIVND in the germline V gene (reference sequence). CDR3 length: 16 residues. Trimming cost V 4 bases and J 8 bases; bases outside gene matches: 15. The DNA of the CDR3 is TGTGCCAGTAGTACCTACTCCGGACAGGGCGAAGGAGGCTACACCTTC. As protein: CASSTYSGQGEGGYTF.

This clone has just one count. The chain has TRBV14 and TRBJ2-3, with D unclear. V dropped 5 bases and J dropped 1 base, with 16 bases sitting between them. Looked up from germline, CDR1 is SGHDN and CDR2 is FVKESK. This CDR3 contains 16 residues. The CDR3 sequence is CASSLLPGSRTDTQYF. The CDR3 DNA reads as TGTGCCAGCAGCTTACTCCCCGGGTCCCGCACAGATACGCAGTATTTT.

The chain uses TRBV28 and TRBJ1-5; D unclear. With 6 bases removed from V and 0 bases from J, the gap between germline ends came to 18 bases. Germline CDR1 MDHEN, CDR2 SYDVKM. The CDR3 runs 17 residues. The CDR3 DNA follows: TGTGCCAGCAGCCCCCATATCTGGACGGATAGCAATCAGCCCCAGCATTTT. This codes for CASSPHIWTDSNQPQHF.

This chain links TRBV6-5 with TRBJ2-1; 8 bases agree with TRBD2. The germline gives CDR1 MNHEY, CDR2 SVGAGI. V lost 8 bases to trimming and J lost 8 bases; unmatched junction nucleotides: 11. The CDR3 is 14 amino acids. The CDR3 sequence is CASGRGANRDEQFF. The CDR3 region has the DNA TGTGCCAGCGGGCGGGGGGCCAACAGGGATGAGCAGTTCTTC.

The CDR3: CASKNRGAERPQHF. CDR3 bases: TGTGCCAGCAAAAACAGGGGTGCCGAACGGCCCCAGCATTTT. The gene calls are TRBV6-7 and TRBJ1-5; 7 nucleotides agree with TRBD1. TRBV6-7 is flagged as an ORF with uncertain function. Trimming cost V 7 bases and J 9 bases; bases outside gene matches: 12. The CDR3 spans 14 residues.

This chain uses TRBV28 with TRBJ2-5; D uncertain. CDR1 and CDR2 (germline): MDHEN, SYDVKM. The CDR3 runs to 13 residues. Between the trimmed V and J ends, which lost 5 bases and 7 bases, there was a span of 14 bases. The chain's CDR3 is CASSPGVIGTQYF. The CDR3 DNA reads as TGTGCCAGCAGTCCAGGCGTAATAGGGACCCAGTACTTC.

V is TRBV5-1 and J is TRBJ2-1; no reliable D call. Trimming took off 3 bases at V and 0 bases at J, with 7 bases between the two ends. Looked up from germline, CDR1 is SGHRS and CDR2 is YFSETQ. The CDR3 contains 14 residues. CDR3 in DNA: TGCGCCAGCAGCTCTCCTAGCTCCTACAATGAGCAGTTCTTC. It specifies CASSSPSSYNEQFF.

This chain links TRBV19 with TRBJ2-5; tentatively, D is TRBD1 (6 bases). V lost 3 bases and J 2 bases, leaving 16 bases between the germline ends. The CDR3 has 16 amino acids. Germline V gives CDR1 LNHDA, CDR2 SQIVND (reference sequence). This chain's CDR3 is CASSMLHRASQETQYF. The CDR3, as DNA: TGTGCCAGTAGTATGTTGCACAGGGCGTCTCAAGAGACCCAGTACTTC.

The V gene is TRBV28, the J gene TRBJ2-7; weak D call: TRBD2 (6 bases). V shed 6 bases and J shed 2 bases, with 17 bases lying between them. Germline CDR1 and CDR2: MDHEN and SYDVKM. The CDR3 covers 15 residues. The CDR3 DNA reads as TGTGCCAGCAGCCTCCGCGGCGGGAATACCTACGAGCAGTACTTC. Translation gives CASSLRGGNTYEQYF.

This clone was detected only once. The CDR3 sequence: CASSPGGLNTGELFF. The DNA for the CDR3 is TGTGCCAGTAGCCCTGGCGGATTGAACACCGGGGAGCTGTTTTTT. V gene TRBV6-2 or TRBV6-3 combines with J gene TRBJ2-2; D call uncertain. V was shortened by 9 bases and J by 1 base, with 15 bases between the two germline ends. The CDR3 is made up of 15 amino acids. The germline gives CDR1 MNHEY, CDR2 SVGEGT.

The rearrangement uses TRBV9 and TRBJ1-6; D possibly corresponds to TRBD1 (5 bases). This CDR3 has 15 amino acids. Germline V gives CDR1 SGDLS, CDR2 YYNGEE. V lost 0 bases and J lost 7, with 11 bases in between. CDR3 sequence: CASSVGGTGNSPLHF. For the CDR3, the DNA is TGTGCCAGCAGCGTAGGAGGGACGGGGAATTCACCCCTCCACTTT.

This sequence joins TRBV5-1 and TRBJ2-3, with a tentative D call TRBD2 (6 bases). The CDR3 sequence is 17 residues long. V shed 1 base and J shed 8 bases, with 23 bases lying between them. In germline, CDR1 is SGHRS, CDR2 YFSETQ. CDR3 in DNA: TGCGCCAGCAGCTTGACCCCTCGTAAGGGTTCGGGGGTTACGCAGTATTTT. Translating gives CASSLTPRKGSGVTQYF.